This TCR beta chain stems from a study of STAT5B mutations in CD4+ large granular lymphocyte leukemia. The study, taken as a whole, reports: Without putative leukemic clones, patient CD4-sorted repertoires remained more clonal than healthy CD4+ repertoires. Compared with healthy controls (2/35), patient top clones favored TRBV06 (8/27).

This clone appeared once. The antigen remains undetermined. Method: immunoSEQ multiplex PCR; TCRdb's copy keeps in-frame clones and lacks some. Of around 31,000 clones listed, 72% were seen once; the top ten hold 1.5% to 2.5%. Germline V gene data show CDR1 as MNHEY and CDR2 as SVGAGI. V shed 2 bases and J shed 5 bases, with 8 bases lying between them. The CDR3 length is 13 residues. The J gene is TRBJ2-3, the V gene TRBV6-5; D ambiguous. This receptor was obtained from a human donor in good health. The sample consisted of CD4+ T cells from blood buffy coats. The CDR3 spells CASSYRRRDTQYF. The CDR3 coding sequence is TGTGCCAGCAGTTACCGACGGAGAGATACGCAGTATTTT.